These 5 T cell receptor beta chains originate from one sample sequenced in a study of blood T cell repertoires in COVID-19. The method was immunoSEQ multiplex PCR; TCRdb's version includes in-frame clones alone and lacks a portion of them. The data contain some 120,000 clones, roughly 84% of them seen just once; the ten biggest clones take up under 15%. Sequencing input: peripheral blood. All receptors come from a woman aged 30 to 39 who had recovered from COVID-19.

The chain uses TRBV9 and TRBJ2-7, with D possibly TRBD1 on 5 matching bases. There are 16 residues in the CDR3. Germline CDR1 reads SGDLS; CDR2 reads YYNGEE. Trimming pared 0 bases from V and 2 bases from J, leaving 15 bases between. The CDR3 is CASSVGPSQGTYEQYF. CDR3 in DNA: TGTGCCAGCAGCGTAGGCCCTTCTCAGGGAACCTACGAGCAGTACTTC.

The chain carries TRBV5-1 and TRBJ1-3; a possible D gene is TRBD1 (5 bases). Germline loops: CDR1 SGHRS, CDR2 YFSETQ. CDR3 length equals 15 residues. The V gene lost 4 bases and the J gene lost 4 bases, with 15 bases spanning the gap. The CDR3 loop reads CASSAGGGTGNTIYF. CDR3 sequence (DNA): TGCGCCAGCAGCGCTGGCGGGGGGACGGGAAACACCATATATTTT.

The V call is TRBV27, the J call TRBJ2-1; 7 bases are a match to TRBD1. The germline V gene has CDR1 MNHEY and CDR2 SMNVEV (reference sequence). With 4 bases clipped from V and 0 bases from J, the junction kept 9 bases outside the gene matches. There are 17 residues in the CDR3. CDR3 coding DNA: TGTGCCAGCAGTTCCCCCTCAGGGGGTATCTCCTACAATGAGCAGTTCTTC. Its protein product is CASSSPSGGISYNEQFF.

CDR3 protein: CASSLDRGRRRETQYF. The CDR3 DNA sequence: TGTGCCAGCAGCTTAGATAGGGGGAGACGGCGTGAGACCCAGTACTTC. V is TRBV13 and J is TRBJ2-5; possible D gene TRBD1, 6 bases. V shed 1 base and J shed 5 bases, with 17 bases lying between them. Germline CDR1 is PRHDT and CDR2 is FYEKMQ (reference sequence). The CDR3 loop spans 16 amino acids.

This CDR3 is CASSLEVDTEAFF. DNA for the CDR3: TGTGCCAGCAGTTTGGAGGTAGACACTGAAGCTTTCTTT. The rearrangement joins TRBV12-3 or TRBV12-4 to TRBJ1-1; D is ambiguous. This CDR3 contains 13 residues. With 3 bases removed from V and 3 bases from J, the gap between germline ends came to 8 bases.